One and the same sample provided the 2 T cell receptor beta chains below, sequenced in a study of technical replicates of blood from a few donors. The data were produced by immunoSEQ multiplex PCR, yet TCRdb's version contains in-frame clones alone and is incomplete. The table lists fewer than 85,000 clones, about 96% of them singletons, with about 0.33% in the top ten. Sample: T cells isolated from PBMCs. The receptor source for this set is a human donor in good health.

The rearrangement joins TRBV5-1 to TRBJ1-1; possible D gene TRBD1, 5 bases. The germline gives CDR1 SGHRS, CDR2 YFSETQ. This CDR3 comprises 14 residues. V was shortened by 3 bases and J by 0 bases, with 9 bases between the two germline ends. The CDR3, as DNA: TGCGCCAGCAGCTGGGGGAGGGTGAACACTGAAGCTTTCTTT. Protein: CASSWGRVNTEAFF.

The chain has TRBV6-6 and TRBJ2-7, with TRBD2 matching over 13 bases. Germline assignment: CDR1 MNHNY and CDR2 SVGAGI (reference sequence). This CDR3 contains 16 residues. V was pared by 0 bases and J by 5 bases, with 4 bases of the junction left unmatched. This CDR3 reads CASSYSRTSGGNEQYF. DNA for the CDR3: TGTGCCAGCAGTTACTCCCGGACTAGCGGGGGCAACGAGCAGTACTTC.